Each of the 21 T cell receptor beta chains below was sequenced from the same sample in a study of shared clonotypes between healthy human individuals (dated by TCRdb to 2018 to 2020). CD8 naive samples were CD45RO-negative cells positively selected for CCR7, giving a CD45RA+CCR7+ population that excluded TemRA cells. Libraries were prepared through the immunoSEQ multiplex PCR assay. TCRdb mirrors the immuneACCESS table, restricted to in-frame sequences. Some clones are absent from its copies; in checked studies, under half trace to an unresolved V gene, and the reason for the others is unknown. The sample profile shows around 2,000,000 clones; more than 85% of them were found once. The top ten hold roughly 1.7% of the sample. Sequences were obtained from naive CD8+ T cells from PBMCs. The intended sense of this specimen's cell subset or site label: CD45RA+CCR7+. The receptors here all came from a man between 18 and 35 years old in good health. Some clones in this sample may be carry-over from other donors' samples.

The rearrangement links TRBV7-9 to TRBJ1-5; no clear D gene. Looked up from germline, CDR1 is SEHNR and CDR2 is FQNEAQ (reference sequence). V lost 5 bases and J lost 5, with 13 bases in between. The CDR3 is made up of 14 amino acids. The CDR3 DNA reads TGTGCCAGCAGCCTTTCGGGGATCCATCAGCCCCAGCATTTT. Protein product: CASSLSGIHQPQHF.

This clone was detected once. The sample holds other DNA sequences that translate to the same CDR3. The chain combines TRBV9 with TRBJ1-1; TRBD1 is a possible D gene (6 bases). Germline values: CDR1 SGDLS, CDR2 YYNGEE. The CDR3 runs to 14 residues. Trimming left V 2 bases short and J 3 bases short, with 11 bases between. Here the CDR3 DNA reads TGTGCCAGCAGCGTGGGGGGCGAGGACACTGAAGCTTTCTTT. Amino acid sequence: CASSVGGEDTEAFF.

V usage is TRBV25-1 and J usage is TRBJ1-2; possible D gene TRBD1, 6 bases. The CDR3 totals 14 residues. V lost 5 bases and J lost 1, with 11 bases in between. Germline V lookup: CDR1 MGHDK, CDR2 SYGVNS. CDR3 loop: CASSLGAFNYGYTF. For the CDR3, the DNA is TGTGCCAGCAGTCTGGGGGCATTTAACTATGGCTACACCTTC.

The genes are TRBV4-3 and TRBJ1-2; D is perhaps TRBD1 (5 bases). Germline CDR1 and CDR2: LGHNA and YSLEER. The CDR3 loop spans 18 amino acids. The V gene lost 1 base and the J gene lost 7 bases, with 25 bases spanning the gap. The CDR3 sequence is CASSQAPPGAEQAGGYTF. The CDR3 DNA sequence: TGCGCCAGCAGCCAAGCCCCGCCAGGCGCAGAACAGGCCGGTGGCTACACCTTC.

Here the CDR3 reads CASSVSWTGGAEATEAFF. The CDR3 DNA reads as TGTGCCAGCAGCGTATCTTGGACAGGGGGCGCGGAGGCCACTGAAGCTTTCTTT. The rearrangement joins TRBV9 to TRBJ1-1, with 11 bases aligning to TRBD1. Germline V gene lookup returns CDR1 SGDLS and CDR2 YYNGEE. The ends lost 1 base at V and 4 bases at J; junction bases unmatched: 12. The CDR3 runs 18 residues.

The chain recombines TRBV6-1 with TRBJ2-3, with D unresolved. The CDR3 contains 14 residues. Trimming removed 3 bases from V and 1 base from J, with 8 bases in between. Germline V gives CDR1 MNHNS, CDR2 SASEGT. The CDR3 reads CASSDPVRTDTQYF. The CDR3 DNA reads TGTGCCAGCAGTGACCCCGTTCGCACAGATACGCAGTATTTT.

The sample holds one count of this clone. The chain is built from TRBV13 and TRBJ2-2, with D hard to call. CDR1 and CDR2 from the germline V gene are PRHDT and FYEKMQ (reference sequence). The CDR3 spans 11 residues. Between the trimmed V and J ends, which lost 5 bases and 7 bases, there was a span of 5 bases. CDR3 sequence: CASSPFGELFF. In DNA, the CDR3 is TGTGCCAGCAGCCCCTTCGGGGAGCTGTTTTTT.

J is TRBJ2-7 and V is TRBV5-5, with D possibly matching TRBD2 (6 bases). The V and J ends lost 4 bases and 3 bases respectively, with 17 bases between them. The CDR3 spans 15 residues. Per germline, CDR1 SGHKS and CDR2 YYEKEE (reference sequence). In DNA form, the CDR3 reads TGTGCCAGCAGCATGACCGGGTGGGGGGACTACGAGCAGTACTTC. Amino acid sequence: CASSMTGWGDYEQYF.

The rearrangement links TRBV6-1 to TRBJ1-5; tentative D call: TRBD1 (5 bases). The CDR3 extends over 14 amino acids. The ends were cut back, 1 base at V and 2 bases at J, with 6 bases in the middle. Germline values: CDR1 MNHNS, CDR2 SASEGT. The CDR3 here is CASSEGGGNQPQHF. CDR3 nucleotides: TGTGCCAGCAGTGAAGGGGGCGGCAATCAGCCCCAGCATTTT.

The count of this clone is one. The gene calls are TRBV28 and TRBJ1-5; D remains unclear. Trimming left V 8 bases short and J 0 bases short, with 11 bases between. Germline V gives CDR1 MDHEN, CDR2 SYDVKM. This CDR3 is 14 amino acids long. CDR3 in DNA: TGTGCCAGCGCCCTCCGGTATAGCAATCAGCCCCAGCATTTT. Its protein is CASALRYSNQPQHF.

This clone has just one count. This chain uses TRBV7-8 with TRBJ2-7; possibly TRBD2 for D (5 bases). V shed 5 bases and J shed 6 bases, with 14 bases lying between them. CDR3 length: 13 amino acids. CDR1 is SGHVS and CDR2 is FQNEAQ in the germline V gene. The CDR3 bases are TGTGCCAGCAGCGGGGAGAGGACCGGCGAGCAGTACTTC. Amino acid sequence: CASSGERTGEQYF.

This rearrangement joins TRBV6-5 to TRBJ2-1; D unclear. V gave up 4 bases and J gave up 8 bases, with 18 bases separating them. The CDR3 has 15 amino acids. CDR1 is MNHEY and CDR2 is SVGAGI in the germline V gene. CDR3 sequence reads: CASSSDPSRSDEQFF. The DNA for the CDR3 is TGTGCCAGCAGTTCTGACCCAAGCAGGTCTGATGAGCAGTTCTTC.

The chain carries TRBV10-1 and TRBJ2-7, with a possible D match to TRBD1 (6 bases). Per the germline V gene, CDR1 is WNHNN and CDR2 is SYGVQD (reference sequence). The V end was cut by 8 bases, the J end by 1 base, with 12 bases between. This CDR3 has 13 amino acids. The CDR3 is CASQGNRSYEQYF. The CDR3 DNA is TGCGCCAGCCAGGGGAACCGATCCTACGAGCAGTACTTC.

This rearrangement joins TRBV25-1 to TRBJ2-7; D gene uncertain. CDR1 and CDR2 (germline): MGHDK, SYGVNS. There are 13 residues in the CDR3. The V gene lost 8 bases and the J gene lost 1 base, with 12 bases spanning the gap. The CDR3 protein is CASGPDGSYEQYF. In DNA, the CDR3 is TGTGCCAGCGGACCGGACGGATCCTACGAGCAGTACTTC.

The chain combines TRBV9 with TRBJ2-1; the D is unclear. CDR3 length equals 12 residues. Germline-derived CDR1 and CDR2 are SGDLS and YYNGEE. The ends were cut back, 4 bases at V and 10 bases at J, with 12 bases in the middle. Here the CDR3 reads CASSLTAGEQFF. The CDR3 DNA follows: TGTGCCAGCAGCTTGACGGCTGGAGAGCAGTTCTTC.

V and J are TRBV19 and TRBJ2-7, with a tentative D call TRBD2 (7 bases). This CDR3 is built from 13 residues. The V end was cut by 3 bases, the J end by 6 bases, with 12 bases between. Germline loops: CDR1 LNHDA, CDR2 SQIVND (reference sequence). The CDR3 loop is CASSIRGAGEQYF. CDR3 nucleotides: TGTGCCAGTAGTATTCGGGGGGCGGGCGAGCAGTACTTC.

The chain uses TRBV10-3 and TRBJ2-1; 11 bases are a match to TRBD2. The CDR3 spans 15 residues. J lost 4 bases, V lost 3 bases, and 2 bases had no gene match. Germline CDR1 reads ENHRY; CDR2 reads SYGVKD. CDR3 DNA: TGTGCCATCAGTGACCTAGCGGGAGGATACAATGAGCAGTTCTTC. Translation: CAISDLAGGYNEQFF.

The rearrangement links TRBV28 to TRBJ1-5, with TRBD1 identical over 7 bases. The germline CDR1 and CDR2 sequences are MDHEN and SYDVKM. Trimming at V came to 7 bases and at J to 7 bases, leaving 13 bases not matched to a gene. The CDR3 totals 15 residues. The chain's CDR3 is CASTSAVTGLQPQHF. CDR3 nucleotide sequence: TGTGCCAGCACCTCGGCGGTGACAGGGCTACAGCCCCAGCATTTT.

Comments on this clone: This sample also contains other DNA sequences that code for the same CDR3. The V call is TRBV19, the J call TRBJ2-7, with a possible D match to TRBD1 (6 bases). The CDR3 length is 13 residues. Looked up from germline, CDR1 is LNHDA and CDR2 is SQIVND (reference sequence). The V end was cut by 2 bases, the J end by 2 bases, with 7 bases between. The CDR3 bases are TGTGCCAGTAGTATAACAGGGACCTACGAGCAGTACTTC. Translation gives CASSITGTYEQYF.

The V call is TRBV7-6, the J call TRBJ2-1, with 12 bases lining up with TRBD2. CDR1 and CDR2 (germline): SGHVS, FNYEAQ. There are 15 residues in the CDR3. Unmatched junction bases numbered 2, after V lost 6 bases and J lost 2 bases. The CDR3 loop is CASSLAGGPYNEQFF. The CDR3 DNA reads as TGTGCCAGCAGTCTAGCGGGAGGGCCCTACAATGAGCAGTTCTTC.

The gene calls are TRBV6-6 and TRBJ2-7; the D gene is possibly TRBD1 (6 bases). The CDR3 contains 12 residues. V was pared by 4 bases and J by 11 bases, with 15 bases between. Germline V gene lookup returns CDR1 MNHNY and CDR2 SVGAGI (reference sequence). CDR3 amino acids: CASSSSRDMKYF. CDR3 coding DNA: TGTGCCAGCAGTTCTTCCCGGGACATGAAGTACTTC.